The sequence of this T cell receptor beta chain was determined in a study of OX40 agonist ivuxolimab in advanced cancers. A note on the overall study: Ivuxolimab was a fully human IgG2 agonistic monoclonal antibody targeting the costimulatory receptor OX40 (CD134). Intravenous ivuxolimab was administered to patients every 2 weeks at six dose levels: 0.01, 0.1, 0.3, 1.5, 3 and 10 mg/kg. Of the approximately 54 patients in dose escalation, about 20 had hepatocellular carcinoma, some 15 had melanoma, 9 had renal cell carcinoma and 9 had head and neck cancer. A male proportion of about 79% and a mean age of 60 years, ranging from roughly 20 to 80, were recorded for the dose-escalation cohort. Patients were allowed to have had prior anti-PD-1, anti-PD-L1 or anti-CTLA-4 therapy, and more than 35% of the dose-escalation patients had been treated with checkpoint inhibitors. Partial responses occurred in three dose-escalation patients: two with cutaneous melanoma and one with hepatocellular carcinoma. The purpose of peripheral TCRbeta sequencing was to test whether ivuxolimab changed TCR sequence diversity and led to clonal T-cell expansion. The paper reports the monotherapy dose-escalation portion (N ≈ 50 patients) of the phase I ivuxolimab trial.

V is pruned by 7 bases and J by 4 bases, leaving 7 bases of the junction without a gene match. Its CDR3 holds 14 amino acids, cysteine through phenylalanine. Just CDR3 DNA is preserved here, 42 bases in frame from base 1. Reading the germline V gene gives CDR1 LGHNT and CDR2 FRNRAP. As for this clone: Its antigen remains unidentified. Per-nucleotide qualities are absent, and no much larger clonotype sits a single base away.

Patients with a history of autoimmune disease or receiving systemic immunosuppression were excluded from the trial. Peripheral blood for TCR sequencing was collected from all dose cohorts at baseline, on cycle 4 day 1, and on cycle 7 day 1. The samples were taken from a phase I, first-in-human, multicenter, open-label dose-escalation trial of ivuxolimab. The trial enrolled adults with locally advanced or metastatic head and neck squamous cell, hepatocellular, melanoma or renal cell carcinoma. Before TCR sequencing, CD4+ and CD8+ T cells were separately sorted from peripheral blood. What the authors observed across the whole study: Partial responders in the 0.1-3.0 mg/kg groups had among the lowest normalized peripheral clonal expansion, especially among CD8+ T cells. After ivuxolimab, CD8+ T cells had more expanded clones than CD4+ T cells on average. At doses of 0.1 to 3.0 mg/kg, clonal expansion of both CD4+ and CD8+ blood T cells was observed from baseline to week 6. Low levels of normalized T-cell clonal expansion were also seen in some nonresponding patients. Antigen specificity was not determined for the clonally expanded peripheral T cells.

Genomic DNA was isolated from the sorted cells so that the TCRbeta CDR3 region could be sequenced. TCRbeta CDR3 regions were sequenced using the immunoSEQ Assay. As stored in TCRdb, this immuneACCESS dataset retains in-frame rearrangements with V and J assigned. A fraction of the clones does not appear; measured against another copy, unresolved V genes explain less than half of the discrepancy, and the remainder lacks a known reason. The sample includes over 80,000 clones, with about 90% observed a single time. The ten largest account for approximately 0.41% of the sample. The chain uses TRBV12-5 and TRBJ2-3; TRBD1 fits 8 bases in the junction. Sample: CD4+ or CD8+ T cells sorted from blood, taken in a trial of the OX40 agonist ivuxolimab. This sequence originates from an adult with an advanced solid tumor such as melanoma, head and neck, liver or kidney cancer. The DNA is as follows: TGTGCTAGTGTAAAGGGACAGGTCCCAGATACGCAGTATTTT. The translation is CASVKGQVPDTQYF.